This T cell receptor beta chain is from a study of blood T cell repertoires in COVID-19. Study at large: The United States, Italy and Spain were the sources of the acute and convalescent COVID-19 samples.

Of note for this clone: The same CDR3 can be traced to other DNA sequences in this sample.

This CDR3 spans 14 amino acids. Germline assignment: CDR1 SGHDT and CDR2 YYEEEE. Trimming shortened V by 0 bases and J by 1 base, and 7 bases separated the two germline ends. Original analysis: It was from reference gene primer amplification that nucleated cell counts were estimated. Some clones are missing from TCRdb's copy, which holds only in-frame ones; the method was immunoSEQ multiplex PCR. V and J calls and clone size are copied from that table; D and trimming were computed from the DNA. The sample includes 230,000 or so clones, about 80% of them seen just once. Source material: peripheral blood. This clonotype was obtained from a man aged 50 to 60 with active or convalescent COVID-19. The chain carries TRBV5-6 and TRBJ1-2; D is unclear. CDR3 residues: CASSLGQINYGYTF. CDR3 DNA: TGTGCCAGCAGCTTGGGTCAGATTAACTATGGCTACACCTTC. The full variable domain, rest sourced from reference TRBV5-6 and TRBJ1-2, is DAGVTQSPTHLIKTRGQQVTLRCSPKSGHDTVSWYQQALGQGPQFIFQYYEEEERQRGNFPDRFSGHQFPNYSSELNVNALLLGDSALYLCASSLGQINYGYTFGSGTRLTVV.